This TCR beta chain was observed in a study of T-cell reconstitution after alpha-beta-depleted transplantation in children. Regarding the study as a whole: Recipient T cells and thymic progenitors that survived gave rise to the high TCRbeta diversity observed at day 60 in some patients. Several hundred expanded graft clones reportedly gave rise to the alpha-beta T cells present about two months after transplant. T-cell counts and diversity at one year post-transplant came mainly from newly produced T cells.

Points on this clonotype: No antigen is known for it.

The length of the CDR3 is 12 residues. Germline lookup yields CDR1 KGHDR and CDR2 SFDVKD. The V end lost 2 bases, the J end lost 12 bases, and 12 bases lay between the germline ends. Preparation of the TCRbeta library was carried out with unique molecular identifiers. TCRdb processed the PCR reads anew with MiXCR; each CDR3 protein has one entry. The sample yields about 640,000 distinct CDR3 sequences, 13% seen once. The source material was PBMCs, mostly from graft donor cells, sampled 360 days after TCRalphabeta/CD19-depleted stem cell transplant. The receptor was isolated from a male patient under 18 who had a stem cell transplant for acute myeloid leukemia, so the T cells may come from the graft donor. The chain combines TRBV24-1 with TRBJ2-5; D not certain. The CDR3 nucleotides are TGTGCCACCAGTGATTCCGGGCTACGGAAGTACTTC. This codes for CATSDSGLRKYF.